These 6 T cell receptor beta chains were all obtained from the same sample, sequenced in a study of regulatory T cells in long-lasting Graves disease. Combining iRepertoire HTBI primers with Arm-PCR of CDR3 regions, the authors built TCR beta libraries. MiXCR, run by TCRdb on the multiplex PCR reads, gives a single entry per CDR3 protein. The profile shows over 650,000 distinct CDR3 sequences, 25% to 30% of them singletons. The time point was: persistent/refractory GD, antithyroid drugs over 5 years with positive TRAb. Isolated PBMC RNA provided the starting material for the TCR library. The starting material was peripheral blood mononuclear cells (PBMCs), obtained when the disease was refractory, from a patient treated with antithyroid drugs. The source of these receptors is a female donor with Graves disease.

J is TRBJ1-3 and V is TRBV6-1; the match to TRBD1 covers 7 bases. Germline V gives CDR1 MNHNS, CDR2 SASEGT. Trimming took 6 bases from V and 0 from J; bases not matched to a gene: 5. This CDR3 contains 15 residues. CDR3 DNA: TGTGCCAGCAGACCTACAGGGGCCTCTGGAAACACCATATATTTT. Protein: CASRPTGASGNTIYF.

The chain has TRBV29-1 and TRBJ2-7; 9 bases are a match to TRBD2. The V gene end was trimmed by 0 bases and the J gene end by 2 bases; junction bases not matched to a gene: 2. This CDR3 comprises 14 residues. Looked up from germline, CDR1 is SQVTM and CDR2 is ANQGSEA. The DNA for the CDR3 is TGCAGCGTTGAAGAGCGGGAGGGCACCTACGAGCAGTACTTC. Translated: CSVEEREGTYEQYF.

This clonotype has a count of ten or more. V and J are TRBV12-3 or TRBV12-4 and TRBJ2-5, with a tentative D call TRBD2 (5 bases). Trimming took 6 bases from V and 1 from J, leaving 24 bases between them. This CDR3 spans 18 amino acids. CDR3 in amino acids: CASRKAAPLSIIQETQYF. CDR3 sequence (DNA): TGTGCCAGCAGAAAAGCGGCTCCTCTTTCGATAATCCAAGAGACCCAGTACTTC.

The J gene is TRBJ1-2, the V gene TRBV7-2; 8 bases agree with TRBD1. CDR1 and CDR2 from the germline V gene are SGHTA and FQGNSA. The CDR3 runs 15 residues. The trim removed 1 base at V and 2 bases at J, leaving 3 bases unmatched. The CDR3 sequence is CASSLVAGGNYGYTF. DNA for the CDR3: TGTGCCAGCAGCTTAGTAGCAGGGGGCAACTATGGCTACACCTTC. Using reference TRBV7-2 and TRBJ1-2 for the parts outside the CDR3, the full variable domain is GAGVSQSPSNKVTEKGKDVELRCDPISGHTALYWYRQSLGQGLEFLIYFQGNSAPDKSGLPSDRFSAERTGGSVSTLTIQRTQQEDSAVYLCASSLVAGGNYGYTFGSGTRLTVV.

With respect to this clonotype: A much larger clone lies a single base off, so this may be a read error. This sequence joins TRBV19 and TRBJ2-5; a possible D gene is TRBD1 (5 bases). Germline V gene data show CDR1 as LNHDA and CDR2 as SQIVND (reference sequence). There are 12 residues in the CDR3. The V end lost 8 bases, the J end lost 1 base, and 8 bases lay between the germline ends. CDR3 protein: CASQDSQETQYF. As DNA, the CDR3 is TGTGCCAGTCAAGACAGCCAAGAGACCCAGTACTTC.

This clonotype has a count of ten or more. The rearrangement links TRBV20-1 to TRBJ2-5; maybe TRBD1 (5 bases). Germline CDR1 and CDR2: DFQATT and SNEGSKA (reference sequence). The CDR3 spans 12 residues. The V and J ends lost 3 bases and 5 bases respectively, with 10 bases between them. The CDR3 DNA reads TGCAGTGCTAGTAAGGGGTTGGAGACCCAGTACTTC. The encoded protein is CSASKGLETQYF.